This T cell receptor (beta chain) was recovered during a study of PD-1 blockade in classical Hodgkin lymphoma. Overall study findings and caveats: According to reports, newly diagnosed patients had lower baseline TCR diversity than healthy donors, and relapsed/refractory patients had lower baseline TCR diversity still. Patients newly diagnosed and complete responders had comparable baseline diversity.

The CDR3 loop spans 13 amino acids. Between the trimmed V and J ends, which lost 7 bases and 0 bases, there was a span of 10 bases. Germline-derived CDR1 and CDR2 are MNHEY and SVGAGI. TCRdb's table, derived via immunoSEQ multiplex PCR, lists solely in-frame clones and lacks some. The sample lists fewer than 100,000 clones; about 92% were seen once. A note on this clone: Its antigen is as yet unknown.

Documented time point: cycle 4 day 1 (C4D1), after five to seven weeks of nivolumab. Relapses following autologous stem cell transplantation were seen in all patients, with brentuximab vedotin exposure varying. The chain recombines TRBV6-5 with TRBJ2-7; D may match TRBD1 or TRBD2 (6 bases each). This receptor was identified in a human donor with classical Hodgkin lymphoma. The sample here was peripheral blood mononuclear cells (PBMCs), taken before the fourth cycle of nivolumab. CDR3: CASIGGLSYEQYF. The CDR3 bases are TGTGCCAGCATCGGGGGCCTCTCCTACGAGCAGTACTTC.